Each of the 10 T cell receptor beta chains below was sequenced from the same sample in a study of blood T cell repertoires in COVID-19. Repertoires were generated with immunoSEQ multiplex PCR, while TCRdb's copy carries only in-frame clones and drops some. The sample gives some 99,000 clones, 70% to 80% of which show up once; less than 25% is in the top ten. Source material: peripheral blood. The receptor set was obtained from a man between 65 and 85 years old with acute or convalescent COVID-19.

The chain combines TRBV2 with TRBJ2-2; 9 bases align to TRBD2. The germline V gene encodes CDR1 SNHLY and CDR2 FYNNEI. The CDR3 is 16 residues long. The V segment lost 6 bases and the J segment 6 bases; nucleotides outside the gene matches: 11. This CDR3 reads CASRGAASGISGELFF. The CDR3 DNA is TGTGCCAGCAGAGGGGCGGCTAGCGGGATCTCCGGGGAGCTGTTTTTT.

CDR3 region: CASSPGGPLNYGYTF. CDR3 DNA sequence: TGTGCCAGCAGCCCCGGGGGGCCCCTTAACTATGGCTACACCTTC. J is TRBJ1-2 and V is TRBV28, with a tentative D call TRBD1 (6 bases). The V end was cut by 6 bases, the J end by 1 base, with 15 bases between. The CDR3 spans 15 residues. Germline CDR1 reads MDHEN; CDR2 reads SYDVKM.

The chain joins TRBV6-6 to TRBJ1-3, with 9 bases aligning to TRBD1. Germline V gene data show CDR1 as MNHNY and CDR2 as SVGAGI (reference sequence). Losses at the gene ends were 1 base for V and 8 bases for J; bases not matched to a gene: 9. This CDR3 is built from 16 residues. In DNA form, the CDR3 reads TGTGCCAGCAGTTACTGGGGGGACAGGGCTGAAGACACCATATATTTT. It yields the protein CASSYWGDRAEDTIYF.

This chain joins TRBV9 and TRBJ2-3; 8 bases are a match to TRBD2. Germline V gene lookup returns CDR1 SGDLS and CDR2 YYNGEE. The trim removed 1 base at V and 8 bases at J, leaving 12 bases unmatched. The CDR3 runs to 16 residues. CDR3 DNA sequence: TGTGCCAGCAGCGTACAGGGTGGTTCGGCGGGAGGTACGCAGTATTTT. Encoded protein: CASSVQGGSAGGTQYF.

This clone was picked up one time. The V gene is TRBV20-1, the J gene TRBJ2-1; D remains unclear. V was pared by 3 bases and J by 6 bases, with 3 bases between. Per the germline V gene, CDR1 is DFQATT and CDR2 is SNEGSKA (reference sequence). This CDR3 spans 10 amino acids. CDR3 bases: TGCAGTGCTAGTCGCAATGAGCAGTTCTTC. Protein product: CSASRNEQFF.

The chain links TRBV28 to TRBJ1-5, with 9 nucleotides matching TRBD1. V lost 1 base and J lost 8; bases outside the gene matches: 9. CDR1 is MDHEN and CDR2 is SYDVKM in the germline V gene. This CDR3 region has 16 residues. The CDR3 spells CASSLLWDRAWEPQHF. As DNA, the CDR3 is TGTGCCAGCAGTTTATTATGGGACAGGGCATGGGAGCCCCAGCATTTT.

This clone was observed once. V gene TRBV29-1 combines with J gene TRBJ1-4; 7 nucleotides line up with TRBD1. The germline V gene has CDR1 SQVTM and CDR2 ANQGSEA. V gave up 6 bases and J gave up 8 bases; unmatched junction bases: 21. The CDR3 is 17 residues long. CDR3 amino acids: CSVDLDYPRGTSEKLFF. The CDR3 DNA reads TGCAGCGTGGACCTCGATTATCCCAGGGGGACATCGGAAAAACTGTTTTTT.

This sequence joins TRBV4-2 and TRBJ2-7; a possible D gene is TRBD2 (6 bases). The CDR3 totals 15 residues. Trimming left V 0 bases short and J 3 bases short, with 12 bases between. Germline assignment: CDR1 LGHNA and CDR2 YNFKEQ. Written as DNA, the CDR3 is TGTGCCAGCAGCCAAGAGACGACTAGAGTCTACGAGCAGTACTTC. Protein sequence: CASSQETTRVYEQYF.

The chain combines TRBV5-4 with TRBJ1-6; D unresolved. From germline, CDR1 is SGHNT and CDR2 YYREEE (reference sequence). V was cut by 6 bases and J by 14 bases, with 15 bases left in between. CDR3 size: 12 residues. For the CDR3, the DNA is TGTGCCAGCACCCCGGGATGGGGAACCCTCCACTTT. This encodes CASTPGWGTLHF.

The V and J genes are TRBV6-2 or TRBV6-3 and TRBJ1-1; D call uncertain. The V gene's germline CDR1 is MNHEY and CDR2 SVGEGT. The CDR3 covers 14 residues. V dropped 0 bases and J dropped 2 bases, with 7 bases sitting between them. CDR3 in DNA: TGTGCCAGCAGTTACTCAACTACCAACACTGAAGCTTTCTTT. This sequence encodes CASSYSTTNTEAFF.